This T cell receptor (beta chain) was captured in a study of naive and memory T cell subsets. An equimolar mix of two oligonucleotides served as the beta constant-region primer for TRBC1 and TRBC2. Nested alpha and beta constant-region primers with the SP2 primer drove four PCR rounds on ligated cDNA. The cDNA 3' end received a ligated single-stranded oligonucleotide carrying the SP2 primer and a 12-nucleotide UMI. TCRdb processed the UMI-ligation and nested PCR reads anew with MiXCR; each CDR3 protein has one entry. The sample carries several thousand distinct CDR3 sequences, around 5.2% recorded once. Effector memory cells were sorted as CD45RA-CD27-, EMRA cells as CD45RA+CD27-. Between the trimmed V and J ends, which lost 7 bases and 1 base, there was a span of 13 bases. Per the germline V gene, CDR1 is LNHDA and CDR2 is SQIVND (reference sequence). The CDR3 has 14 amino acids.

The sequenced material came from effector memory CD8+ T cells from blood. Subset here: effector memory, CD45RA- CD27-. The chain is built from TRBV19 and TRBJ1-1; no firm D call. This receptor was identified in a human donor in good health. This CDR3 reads CASTGWGTNTEAFF. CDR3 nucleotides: TGTGCCAGTACCGGGTGGGGTACGAACACTGAAGCTTTCTTT.